The rows below give T cell receptor beta chains drawn from one sample of a study of blood T cell repertoires in COVID-19. Produced via immunoSEQ multiplex PCR; TCRdb's table is partial and in-frame only. The repertoire consists of 250,000 to 350,000 clones, with roughly nine tenths occurring once and the leading ten covering approximately 2%. Sequenced input: peripheral blood. All receptors come from a man younger than 35 with active or convalescent COVID-19. CDR3s include the opening cysteine and the closing phenylalanine or tryptophan. Fields, in order: clone size, J gene, V gene, D gene, CDR3 DNA, CDR3 protein. D genes are given only for firm matches. Not every row has a clone size; where given, it reads once, few, many or a size class.

NA TRBJ2-7 TRBV6-1 TRBD1 TGTGCCAGCAGTGAAGAGGCAGGGGGCCTGGGGGAGCAGTACTTC CASSEEAGGLGEQYF
NA TRBJ2-1 TRBV5-8 NA TGTGCCAGCAGGTTTAGCGGACGGGGGAGTGAGCAGTTCTTC CASRFSGRGSEQFF
NA TRBJ1-2 TRBV10-3 TRBD1 TGTGCCATCAGTGACTCAATCCCGGACAGGGGGCGTTGGTATGGCTACACCTTC CAISDSIPDRGRWYGYTF
NA TRBJ2-1 TRBV11-2 TRBD2 TGTGCCAGCAGCTCTTATTACCCTAGCGGGCCCTACAATGAGCAGTTCTTC CASSSYYPSGPYNEQFF
NA TRBJ2-4 TRBV7-9 TRBD2 TGTGCCAGCAGCCACGGGACTAGCGGAATAGCCAAAAACATTCAGTACTTC CASSHGTSGIAKNIQYF
NA TRBJ1-2 TRBV5-1 NA TGCGCCAGCAGCTTGGACAGCTATGGCTACACCTTC CASSLDSYGYTF
NA TRBJ1-2 TRBV6-5 TRBD1 TGTGCCAGCAGGCCGGGACAGAGGAACTATGGCTACACCTTC CASRPGQRNYGYTF
once TRBJ2-3 TRBV18 TRBD2 TGTGCCAGCTCACGAGATTCTACTAGCGGGGGGCCTGGCCGCGGCACAGATACGCAGTATTTT CASSRDSTSGGPGRGTDTQYF
NA TRBJ1-1 TRBV7-9 NA TGTGCCAGCAGCGTTAGGGTGGGGGGACTCAGTGAAGCTTTCTTT CASSVRVGGLSEAFF
few TRBJ1-6 TRBV3-1/TRBV3-2 NA TGTGCCAGCAGTTCCAACTACGGGAATTCACCCCTCCACTTT CASSSNYGNSPLHF
NA TRBJ1-1 TRBV10-3 NA TGTGCCATCAGTGTGGCGGGGAACACTGAAGCTTTCTTT CAISVAGNTEAFF